This T cell receptor beta chain was sequenced during a study of T cell changes during pregnancy in multiple sclerosis. In germline, CDR1 is SGHNT, CDR2 YENEEA. The trim removed 0 bases at V and 2 bases at J, leaving 6 bases unmatched. This CDR3 has 16 residues. TCRdb's copy holds only in-frame clones and misses some; the assay was immunoSEQ multiplex PCR. Of 25,000 to 35,000 clones in the sample, approximately 86% were seen once. Sequencing used CD8+ T cells from peripheral blood mononuclear cells, obtained in the first trimester of pregnancy. The chain employs TRBV11-3 and TRBJ2-5; 7 nucleotides agree with TRBD2. The TCR was taken from a female donor with multiple sclerosis, enrolled in a pregnancy study. CDR3 protein: CASSLDSREGQETQYF. In DNA form, the CDR3 reads TGTGCCAGCAGCTTAGATTCCAGGGAGGGACAAGAGACCCAGTACTTC. Full variable domain (remainder filled in from reference TRBV11-3 and TRBJ2-5): EAGVVQSPRYKIIEKKQPVAFWCNPISGHNTLYWYLQNLGQGPELLIRYENEEAVDDSQLPKDRFSAERLKGVDSTLKIQPAELGDSAVYLCASSLDSREGQETQYFGPGTRLLVL.